This TCR beta chain was sequenced in a study of cytotoxic CD8 clonotypes in ibrutinib-treated CLL. Background on the study: Partial response was seen in roughly 25 patients and complete response in 2; after median roughly 66 months, about 14 stayed remitted, roughly twelve progressed. Averaging across samples gave roughly 280,000 productive templates and 75,000 to 100,000 productive rearrangements.

The CDR3 spans 17 residues. Germline trimming cut 5 bases from V and 0 bases from J; bases unmatched to any gene: 9. Per the germline V gene, CDR1 is SEHNR and CDR2 is FQNEAQ (reference sequence). Sequencing was performed with immunoSEQ multiplex PCR; in TCRdb, only in-frame clones are kept and a portion is missing. Here the sample spans over 65,000 clones, about 85% being singletons. The material was PBMCs, obtained after 12 months of ibrutinib treatment. This TCR came from a human donor with chronic lymphocytic leukemia. J is TRBJ2-3 and V is TRBV7-9; the match to TRBD2 covers 9 bases. The CDR3 sequence is CASSARLAVLSTDTQYF. In DNA, the CDR3 is TGTGCCAGCAGCGCCAGACTAGCGGTTTTGAGCACAGATACGCAGTATTTT.